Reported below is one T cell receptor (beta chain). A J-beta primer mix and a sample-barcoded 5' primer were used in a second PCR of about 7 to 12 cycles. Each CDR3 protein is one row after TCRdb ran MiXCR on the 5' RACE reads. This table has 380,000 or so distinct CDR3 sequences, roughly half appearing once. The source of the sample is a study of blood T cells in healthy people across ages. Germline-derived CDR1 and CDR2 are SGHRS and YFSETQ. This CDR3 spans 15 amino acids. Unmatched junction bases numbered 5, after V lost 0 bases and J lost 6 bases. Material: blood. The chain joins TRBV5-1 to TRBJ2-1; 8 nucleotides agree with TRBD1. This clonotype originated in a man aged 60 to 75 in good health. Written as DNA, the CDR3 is TGCGCCAGCAGCTTGGCACAGGGGGGACTCAATGAGCAGTTCTTC. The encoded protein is CASSLAQGGLNEQFF.